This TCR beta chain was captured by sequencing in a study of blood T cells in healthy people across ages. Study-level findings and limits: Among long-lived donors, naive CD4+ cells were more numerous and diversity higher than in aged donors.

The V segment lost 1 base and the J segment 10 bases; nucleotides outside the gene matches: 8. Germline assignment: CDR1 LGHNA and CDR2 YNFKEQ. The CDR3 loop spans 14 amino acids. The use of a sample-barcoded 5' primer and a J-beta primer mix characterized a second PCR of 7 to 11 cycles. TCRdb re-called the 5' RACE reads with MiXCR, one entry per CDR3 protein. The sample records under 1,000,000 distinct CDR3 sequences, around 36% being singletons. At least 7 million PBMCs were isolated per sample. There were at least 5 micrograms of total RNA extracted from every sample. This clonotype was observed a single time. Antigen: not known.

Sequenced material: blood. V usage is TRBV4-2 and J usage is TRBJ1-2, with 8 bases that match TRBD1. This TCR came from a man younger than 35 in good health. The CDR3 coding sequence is TGTGCCAGCAGCCAAGTAGGGACAGGCGCCCTCTACACCTTC. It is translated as CASSQVGTGALYTF.